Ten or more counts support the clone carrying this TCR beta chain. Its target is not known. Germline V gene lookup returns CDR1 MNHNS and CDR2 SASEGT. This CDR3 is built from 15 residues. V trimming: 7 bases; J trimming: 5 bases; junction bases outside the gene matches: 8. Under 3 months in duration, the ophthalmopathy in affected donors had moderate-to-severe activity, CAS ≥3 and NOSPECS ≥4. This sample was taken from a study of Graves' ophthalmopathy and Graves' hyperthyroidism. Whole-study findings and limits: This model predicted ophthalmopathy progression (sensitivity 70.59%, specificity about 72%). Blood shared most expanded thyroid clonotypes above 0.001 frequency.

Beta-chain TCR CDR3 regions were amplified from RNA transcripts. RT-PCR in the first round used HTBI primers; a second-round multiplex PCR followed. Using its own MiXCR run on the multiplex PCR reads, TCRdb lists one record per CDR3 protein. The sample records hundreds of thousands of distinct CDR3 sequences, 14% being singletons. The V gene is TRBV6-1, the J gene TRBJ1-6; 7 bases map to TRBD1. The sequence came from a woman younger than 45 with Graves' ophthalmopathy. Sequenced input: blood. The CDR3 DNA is TGTGCCAGCACCCCACGGGGACAGAATAATTCACCCCTCCACTTT. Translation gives CASTPRGQNNSPLHF.